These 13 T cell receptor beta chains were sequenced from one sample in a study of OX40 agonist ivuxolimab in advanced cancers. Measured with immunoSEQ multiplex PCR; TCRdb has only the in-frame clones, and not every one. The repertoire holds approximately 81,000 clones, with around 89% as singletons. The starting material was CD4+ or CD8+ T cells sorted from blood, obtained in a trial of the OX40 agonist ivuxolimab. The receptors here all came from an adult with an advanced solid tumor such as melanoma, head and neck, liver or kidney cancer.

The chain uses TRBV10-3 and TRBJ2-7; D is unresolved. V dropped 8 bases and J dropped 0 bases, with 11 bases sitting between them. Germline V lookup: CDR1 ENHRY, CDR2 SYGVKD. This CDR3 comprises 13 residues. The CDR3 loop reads CAIARISSYEQYF. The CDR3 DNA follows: TGTGCCATCGCCCGGATTAGCTCCTACGAGCAGTACTTC.

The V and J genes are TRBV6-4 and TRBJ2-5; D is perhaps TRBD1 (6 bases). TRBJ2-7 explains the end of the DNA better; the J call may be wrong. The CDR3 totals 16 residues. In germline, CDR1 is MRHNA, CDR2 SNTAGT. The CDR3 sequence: CASSRYPGHSPYEQYF. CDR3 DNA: TGTGCCAGCAGTCGATATCCGGGACACAGCCCCTACGAGCAGTACTTC.

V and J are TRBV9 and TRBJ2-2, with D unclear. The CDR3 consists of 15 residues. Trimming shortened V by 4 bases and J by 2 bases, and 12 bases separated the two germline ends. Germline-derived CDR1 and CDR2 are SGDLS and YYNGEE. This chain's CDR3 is CASSPFPGNTGELFF. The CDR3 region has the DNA TGTGCCAGCAGCCCTTTTCCGGGCAACACCGGGGAGCTGTTTTTT.

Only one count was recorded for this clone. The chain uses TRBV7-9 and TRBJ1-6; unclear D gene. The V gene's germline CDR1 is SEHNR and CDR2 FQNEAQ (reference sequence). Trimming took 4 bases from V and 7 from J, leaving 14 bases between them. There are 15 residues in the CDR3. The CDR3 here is CASSYTDAENSPLHF. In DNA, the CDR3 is TGTGCCAGCAGCTATACGGACGCTGAAAATTCACCCCTCCACTTT.

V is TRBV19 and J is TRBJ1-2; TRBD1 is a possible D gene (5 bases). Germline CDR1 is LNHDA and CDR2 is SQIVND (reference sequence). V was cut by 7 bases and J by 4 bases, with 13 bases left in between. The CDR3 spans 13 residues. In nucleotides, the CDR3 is TGTGCCAGTACCTCCCGGGGGATCTATGGCTACACCTTC. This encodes CASTSRGIYGYTF.

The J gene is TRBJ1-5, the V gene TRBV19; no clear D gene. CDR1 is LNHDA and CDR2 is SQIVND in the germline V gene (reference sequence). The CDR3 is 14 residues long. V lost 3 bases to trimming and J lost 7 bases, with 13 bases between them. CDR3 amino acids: CASSMGRDSQPQHF. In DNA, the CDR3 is TGTGCCAGTAGTATGGGGAGGGATAGCCAGCCCCAGCATTTT.

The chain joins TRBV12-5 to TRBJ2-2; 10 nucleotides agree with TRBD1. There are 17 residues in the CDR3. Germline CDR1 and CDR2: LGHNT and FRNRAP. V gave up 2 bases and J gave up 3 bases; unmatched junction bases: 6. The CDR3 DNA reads TGTGCTAGTGGTTTGTTGGGGGACAGGGGCCACACCGGGGAGCTGTTTTTT. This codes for CASGLLGDRGHTGELFF.

As DNA, the CDR3 is TGTGCCAGTAAAAGTGCAAGCAATCAGCCCCAGCATTTT. Protein sequence: CASKSASNQPQHF. The chain is built from TRBV19 and TRBJ1-5; D uncertain. The V gene's germline CDR1 is LNHDA and CDR2 SQIVND (reference sequence). Trimming removed 7 bases from V and 1 base from J, with 8 bases in between. The CDR3 totals 13 residues.

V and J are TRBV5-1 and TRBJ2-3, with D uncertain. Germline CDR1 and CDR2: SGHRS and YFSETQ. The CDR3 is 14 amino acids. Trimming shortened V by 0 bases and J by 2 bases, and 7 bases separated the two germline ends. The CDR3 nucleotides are TGCGCCAGCAGCTTGGGGGCGTTCACAGATACGCAGTATTTT. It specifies CASSLGAFTDTQYF.

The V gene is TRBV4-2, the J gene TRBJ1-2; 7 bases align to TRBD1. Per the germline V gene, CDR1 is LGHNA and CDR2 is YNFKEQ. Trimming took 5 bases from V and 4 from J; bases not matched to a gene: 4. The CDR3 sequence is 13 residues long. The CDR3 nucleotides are TGTGCCAGCAGCGGCCGGGACAGCTATGGCTACACCTTC. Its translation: CASSGRDSYGYTF.

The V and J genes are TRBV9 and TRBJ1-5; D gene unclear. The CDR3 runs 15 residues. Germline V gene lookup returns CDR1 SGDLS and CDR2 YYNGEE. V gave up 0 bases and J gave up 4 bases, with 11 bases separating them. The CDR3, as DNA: TGTGCCAGCAGCGTAGGTGCGGAGCCTAATCAGCCCCAGCATTTT. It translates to CASSVGAEPNQPQHF.

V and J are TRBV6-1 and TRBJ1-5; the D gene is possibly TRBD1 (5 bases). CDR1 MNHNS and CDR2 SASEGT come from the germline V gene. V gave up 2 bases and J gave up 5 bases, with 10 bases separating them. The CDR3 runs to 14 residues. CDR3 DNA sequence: TGTGCCAGCAGTGAACCAGGGTCACATCAGCCCCAGCATTTT. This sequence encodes CASSEPGSHQPQHF.

The CDR3 sequence is CASAPTPTSEAFF. The DNA of the CDR3 is TGTGCCAGTGCTCCGACACCTACCTCTGAAGCTTTCTTT. The V and J genes are TRBV19 and TRBJ1-1; D is unresolved. The CDR3 has 13 residues. Deletions cut 8 bases from V and 6 bases from J, with 16 bases between. In germline, CDR1 is LNHDA, CDR2 SQIVND (reference sequence). Filled out from reference TRBV19 and TRBJ1-1, the complete variable domain reads DGGITQSPKYLFRKEGQNVTLSCEQNLNHDAMYWYRQDPGQGLRLIYYSQIVNDFQKGDIAEGYSVSREKKESFPLTVTSAQKNPTAFYLCASAPTPTSEAFFGQGTRLTVV.